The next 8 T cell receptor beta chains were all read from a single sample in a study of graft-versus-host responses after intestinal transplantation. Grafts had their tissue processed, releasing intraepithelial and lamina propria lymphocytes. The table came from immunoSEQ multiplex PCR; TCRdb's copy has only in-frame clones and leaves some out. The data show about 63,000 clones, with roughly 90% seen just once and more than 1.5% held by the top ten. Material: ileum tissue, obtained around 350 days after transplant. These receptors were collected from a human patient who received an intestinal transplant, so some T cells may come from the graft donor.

The CDR3 DNA reads as TGTGCCAGCAGCCCACCGCGGGGGGGGAGGCCGGCCGATGAGCAGTTCTTC. This encodes CASSPPRGGRPADEQFF. The rearrangement joins TRBV7-9 to TRBJ2-1; TRBD2 matches 9 bases. Trimming removed 5 bases from V and 8 bases from J; junction bases left unmatched: 16. This CDR3 is 17 amino acids long. CDR1 and CDR2 from the germline V gene are SEHNR and FQNEAQ (reference sequence).

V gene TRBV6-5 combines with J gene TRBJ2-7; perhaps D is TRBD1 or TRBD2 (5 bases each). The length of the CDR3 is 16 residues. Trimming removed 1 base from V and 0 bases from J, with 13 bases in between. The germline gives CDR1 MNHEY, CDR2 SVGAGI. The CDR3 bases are TGTGCCAGCAGTTACTACCCGGGACCGATCTCCTACGAGCAGTACTTC. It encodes CASSYYPGPISYEQYF.

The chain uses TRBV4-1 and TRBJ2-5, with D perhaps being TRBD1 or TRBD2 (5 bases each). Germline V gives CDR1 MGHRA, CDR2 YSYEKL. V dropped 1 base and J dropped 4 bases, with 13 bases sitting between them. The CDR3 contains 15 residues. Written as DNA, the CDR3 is TGCGCCAGCAGCCAAGTATCGTGGGGGAGAGAGACCCAGTACTTC. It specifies CASSQVSWGRETQYF.

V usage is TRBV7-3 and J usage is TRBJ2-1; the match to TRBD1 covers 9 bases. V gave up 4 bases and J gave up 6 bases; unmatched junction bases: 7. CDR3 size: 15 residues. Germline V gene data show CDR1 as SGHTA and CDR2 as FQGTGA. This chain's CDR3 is CASSSDRGKVNEQFF. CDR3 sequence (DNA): TGTGCCAGCAGCTCAGACAGGGGGAAGGTCAATGAGCAGTTCTTC.

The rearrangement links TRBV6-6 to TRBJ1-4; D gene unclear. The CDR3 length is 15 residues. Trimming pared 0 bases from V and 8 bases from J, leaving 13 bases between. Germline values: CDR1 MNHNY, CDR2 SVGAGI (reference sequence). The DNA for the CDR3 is TGTGCCAGCAGTTACTCCGGAGGGTTTGGCGAAAAACTGTTTTTT. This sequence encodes CASSYSGGFGEKLFF.

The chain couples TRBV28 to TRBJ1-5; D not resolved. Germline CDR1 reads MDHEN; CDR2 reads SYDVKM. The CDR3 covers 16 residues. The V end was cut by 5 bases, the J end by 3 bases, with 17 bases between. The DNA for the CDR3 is TGTGCCAGCAGTCCAGGCGGAACTGGTTTCAATCAGCCCCAGCATTTT. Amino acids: CASSPGGTGFNQPQHF.

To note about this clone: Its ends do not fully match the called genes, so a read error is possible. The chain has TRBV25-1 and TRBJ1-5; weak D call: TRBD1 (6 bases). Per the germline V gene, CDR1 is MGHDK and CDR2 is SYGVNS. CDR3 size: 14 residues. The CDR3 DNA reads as TGTGCCCGCAGTGTAGGGGGGGGTGGGCAGCCCCAGCATTTT. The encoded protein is CARSVGGGGQPQHF.

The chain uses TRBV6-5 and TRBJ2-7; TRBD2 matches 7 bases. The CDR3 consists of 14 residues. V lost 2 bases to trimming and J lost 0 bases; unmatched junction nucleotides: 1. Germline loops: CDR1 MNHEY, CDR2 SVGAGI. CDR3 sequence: CASSYLADSYEQYF. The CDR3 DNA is TGTGCCAGCAGTTACCTAGCGGACTCCTACGAGCAGTACTTC.